This T cell receptor (beta chain) was profiled in a study of regulatory T cells in long-lasting Graves disease. The time point here: persistent/refractory GD, antithyroid drugs over 5 years with positive TRAb. Researchers made the TCR library from RNA that was extracted from PBMCs. To make TCR beta libraries, researchers used iRepertoire HTBI primers and Arm-PCR of CDR3 regions. Each CDR3 protein is one row after TCRdb ran MiXCR on the multiplex PCR reads. The data show about 470,000 distinct CDR3 sequences, with 20% to 25% seen just once and roughly 7.7% held by the top ten. There are 16 residues in the CDR3. Trimming stripped 2 bases from V and 6 bases from J, with 16 bases between.

The source is a female donor with Graves disease. The source was peripheral blood mononuclear cells (PBMCs), collected when the disease was refractory, from a patient treated with antithyroid drugs. The chain couples TRBV12-3 or TRBV12-4 to TRBJ2-2; D gene uncertain. CDR3: CASSLKLGIKSGELFF. Written as DNA, the CDR3 is TGTGCCAGCAGTTTAAAGCTAGGAATAAAGTCCGGGGAGCTGTTTTTT.